This T cell receptor beta chain was sequenced in a study of T cells after yellow fever vaccination. The study's findings and limits: Within FACS-sorted repertoires, abundant clonotypes contaminating from the bulk population could be present.

TCRdb reprocessed the 5' RACE reads via MiXCR and lists one record per CDR3 protein. Seen here are some 250,000 distinct CDR3 sequences, around 3.5% observed once, and the top ten hold around 19%. This clonotype was observed at least ten times. Its matching antigen is unknown. The germline CDR1 and CDR2 sequences are KGHDR and SFDVKD. Deletions cut 4 bases from V and 0 bases from J, with 7 bases between. This CDR3 has 14 residues. The source was PBMCs, collected 15 days after the yellow fever booster vaccination. The V gene is TRBV24-1, the J gene TRBJ2-3; D could derive from TRBD1 or TRBD2 (5 bases each). This TCR derives from a man younger than 35 who received the YFV17D yellow fever vaccine. The chain's CDR3 is CATSDWDSTDTQYF. CDR3 DNA sequence: TGTGCCACCAGTGACTGGGACAGCACAGATACGCAGTATTTT.